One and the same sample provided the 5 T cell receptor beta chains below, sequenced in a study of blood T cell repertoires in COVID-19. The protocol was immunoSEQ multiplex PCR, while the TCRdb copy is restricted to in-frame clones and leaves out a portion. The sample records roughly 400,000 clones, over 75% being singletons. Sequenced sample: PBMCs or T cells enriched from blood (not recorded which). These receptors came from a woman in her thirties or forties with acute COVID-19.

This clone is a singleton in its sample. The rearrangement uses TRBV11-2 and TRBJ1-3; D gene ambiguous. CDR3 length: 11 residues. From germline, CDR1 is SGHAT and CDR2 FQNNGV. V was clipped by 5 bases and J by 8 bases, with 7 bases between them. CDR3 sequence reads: CASSPGHTIYF. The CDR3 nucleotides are TGTGCCAGCAGCCCGGGTCACACCATATATTTT.

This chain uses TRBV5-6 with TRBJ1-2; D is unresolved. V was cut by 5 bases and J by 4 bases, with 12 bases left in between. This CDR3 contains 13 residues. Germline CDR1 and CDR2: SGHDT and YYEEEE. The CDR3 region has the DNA TGTGCCAGCAGTTCAGGCGTACTCTATGGCTACACCTTC. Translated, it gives CASSSGVLYGYTF. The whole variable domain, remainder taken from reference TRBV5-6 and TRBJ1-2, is DAGVTQSPTHLIKTRGQQVTLRCSPKSGHDTVSWYQQALGQGPQFIFQYYEEEERQRGNFPDRFSGHQFPNYSSELNVNALLLGDSALYLCASSSGVLYGYTFGSGTRLTVV.

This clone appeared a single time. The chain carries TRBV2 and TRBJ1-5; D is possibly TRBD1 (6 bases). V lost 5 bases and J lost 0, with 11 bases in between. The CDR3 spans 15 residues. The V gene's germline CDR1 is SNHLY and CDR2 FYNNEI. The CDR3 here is CASSQRTDSNQPQHF. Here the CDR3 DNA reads TGTGCCAGCAGTCAAAGGACAGATAGCAATCAGCCCCAGCATTTT.

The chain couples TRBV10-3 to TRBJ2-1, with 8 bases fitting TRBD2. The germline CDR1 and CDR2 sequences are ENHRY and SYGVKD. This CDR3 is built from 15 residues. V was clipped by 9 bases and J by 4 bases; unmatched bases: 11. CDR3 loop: CAIFGGSGEYNEQFF. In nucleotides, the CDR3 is TGTGCCATTTTTGGGGGTAGCGGGGAGTACAATGAGCAGTTCTTC.

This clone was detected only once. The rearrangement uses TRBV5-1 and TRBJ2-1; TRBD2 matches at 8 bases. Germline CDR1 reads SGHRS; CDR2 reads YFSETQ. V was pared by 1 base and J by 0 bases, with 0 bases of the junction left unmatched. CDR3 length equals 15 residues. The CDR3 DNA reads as TGCGCCAGCAGCTTGAGCGGGAGCTCCTACAATGAGCAGTTCTTC. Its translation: CASSLSGSSYNEQFF.